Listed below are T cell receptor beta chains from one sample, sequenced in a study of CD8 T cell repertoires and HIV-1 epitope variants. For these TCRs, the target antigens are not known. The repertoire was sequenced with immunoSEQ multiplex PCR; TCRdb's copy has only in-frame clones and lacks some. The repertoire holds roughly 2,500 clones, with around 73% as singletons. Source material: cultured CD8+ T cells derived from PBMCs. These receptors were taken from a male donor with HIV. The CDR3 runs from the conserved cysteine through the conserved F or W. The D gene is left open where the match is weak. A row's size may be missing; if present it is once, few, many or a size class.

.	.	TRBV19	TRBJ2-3	TGTGCCAGTAGCCCTCGGGACGGATCAGCAGATACGCAGTATTTT	CASSPRDGSADTQYF
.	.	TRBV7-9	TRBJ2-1	TGTGCCAGCAGCCTCGGTCAGGGGCTAAACAATGAGCAGTTCTTC	CASSLGQGLNNEQFF
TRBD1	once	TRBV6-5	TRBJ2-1	TGTGCCAGCAGTGACCAGACAGGGGGATTTCCGTTCTTC	CASSDQTGGFPFF
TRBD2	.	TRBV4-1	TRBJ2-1	TGCGCCAGCAGCCAGGAGACTAGCGGGTGGACTGATGAGCAGTTCTTC	CASSQETSGWTDEQFF
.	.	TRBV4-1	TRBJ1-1	TGCGCCAGCAGCCAAGGGTGGGGGATGAACACTGAAGCTTTCTTT	CASSQGWGMNTEAFF
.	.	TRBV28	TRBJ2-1	TGTGCCAGCAGTTGGGGGGTCAATGAGCAGTTCTTC	CASSWGVNEQFF
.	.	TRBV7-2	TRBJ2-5	TGTGCCAGCAGCTTAGCGACAGGCCTAGGTCAAGAGACCCAGTACTTC	CASSLATGLGQETQYF
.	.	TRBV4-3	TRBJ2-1	TGCGCCAGCAGCCAAGCCCCCCTACCACTAGATCTAGATGAGCAGTTCTTC	CASSQAPLPLDLDEQFF
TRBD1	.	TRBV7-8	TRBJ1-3	TGTGCCGGAGGTTTAACAGGGGACACCATATATTTT	CAGGLTGDTIYF
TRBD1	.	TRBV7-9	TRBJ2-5	TGTGCCAGCAGCCCCCTCCCGGGACAGGGAGAGGAGACCCAGTACTTC	CASSPLPGQGEETQYF
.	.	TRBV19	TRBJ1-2	TGTGCCAGTAGTATCGCGCTCTCGGCTGGCTACACCTTC	CASSIALSAGYTF
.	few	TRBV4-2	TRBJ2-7	TGTGCCAGCAGCCAAGATCTTGGAAGCTACGAGCAGTACTTC	CASSQDLGSYEQYF
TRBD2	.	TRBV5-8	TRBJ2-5	TGTGCCAGCAGCTTAGGCCAGCGGGAGTATGGAGAGACCCAGTACTTC	CASSLGQREYGETQYF
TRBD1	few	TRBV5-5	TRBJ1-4	TGTGCCAGCAGCCCGGACAGGGTACCTAATGAAAAACTGTTTTTT	CASSPDRVPNEKLFF
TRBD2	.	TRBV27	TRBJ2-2	TGTGCCAGGAAGCTAGCGGGGAGGAACACCGGGGAGCTGCTTTTT	CARKLAGRNTGELLF